This T cell receptor beta chain is from a study of blood T cell repertoires in COVID-19. Profiled with immunoSEQ multiplex PCR; TCRdb holds only in-frame clones, not every one. This sample carries about 480,000 clones, roughly 87% of them seen once, and the ten largest clones take 0.75% to 0.9%. CDR1 and CDR2 from the germline V gene are SGHNT and YENEEA. The CDR3 is made up of 15 amino acids. V lost 1 base and J 4 bases, leaving 13 bases between the germline ends. The sequence was obtained from a man aged 18 to 29 with COVID-19, enrolled during active disease. This rearrangement joins TRBV11-3 to TRBJ2-5, with a weak D call TRBD1 (5 bases). The specimen was peripheral blood. CDR3 amino acids: CASSLVGARGETQYF. CDR3 DNA sequence: TGTGCCAGCAGCTTAGTTGGGGCAAGGGGAGAGACCCAGTACTTC.